The T cell receptor beta chain under discussion was sequenced for a study of blood T cell repertoires in COVID-19. V was clipped by 2 bases and J by 4 bases, with 21 bases between them. Germline CDR1 is SEHNR and CDR2 is FQNEAQ (reference sequence). The CDR3 loop spans 18 amino acids. Assay: immunoSEQ multiplex PCR; the TCRdb copy retains only in-frame clones and omits some. The sample shows hundreds of thousands of clones, roughly four fifths of them seen only once. Material: PBMCs or T cells enriched from blood (not recorded which). The V and J genes are TRBV7-9 and TRBJ1-3, with D possibly TRBD1 on 6 matching bases. The receptor comes from a woman between 40 and 55 years old who had been exposed to COVID-19. CDR3 in amino acids: CASSLWWDTSSLGNTIYF. In nucleotides, the CDR3 is TGTGCCAGCAGCTTATGGTGGGACACGTCCTCTCTGGGAAACACCATATATTTT.